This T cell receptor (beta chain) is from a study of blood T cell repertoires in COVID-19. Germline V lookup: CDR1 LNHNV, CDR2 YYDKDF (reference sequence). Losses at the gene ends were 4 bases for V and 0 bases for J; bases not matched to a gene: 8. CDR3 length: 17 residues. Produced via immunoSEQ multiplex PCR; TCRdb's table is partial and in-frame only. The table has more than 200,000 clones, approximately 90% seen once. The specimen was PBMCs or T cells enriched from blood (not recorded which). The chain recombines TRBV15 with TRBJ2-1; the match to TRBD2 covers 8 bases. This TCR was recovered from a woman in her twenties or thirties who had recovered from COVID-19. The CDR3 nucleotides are TGTGCCACCAGCACTAGAAGCGGGGGCATCTCCTACAATGAGCAGTTCTTC. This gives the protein CATSTRSGGISYNEQFF.